This T cell receptor (beta chain) was documented in a study of somatic mutations in cytotoxic T cells in rheumatoid arthritis. Study summary: Blood from the patient (approximately 29 ml EDTA) was drawn right after diagnosis, pretreatment. Flow sorting at nearly 100% purity was applied to some V beta antibody-stained T-cell populations, which included V beta1+ cells sequenced for TCRB.

The V gene's germline CDR1 is SGHVS and CDR2 FNYEAQ. The CDR3 has 13 residues. Trimming removed 5 bases at V and 7 bases at J, with 9 bases between. To note about this clone: Antigen: not known.

Study-wide findings and caveats: Measured CD8+ T-cell clonality, a value compared between rheumatoid arthritis patients and age-matched healthy controls, did not differ significantly.

The assay was immunoSEQ multiplex PCR, and TCRdb's table has in-frame clones only and misses some. The sample holds about 14,000 clones; approximately 69% are singletons and the top ten take under 30%. The specimen was CD8+ T cells sorted from blood. This sequence was found in an adult with rheumatoid arthritis. The rearrangement links TRBV7-6 to TRBJ1-6; D not resolved. CDR3 loop: CASSQTQNSPLHF. In DNA form, the CDR3 reads TGTGCCAGCAGCCAAACGCAGAATTCACCCCTCCACTTT.